The 15 T cell receptor beta chains below all came from one sample that was sequenced in a study of vaccination and CD4 T cells after COVID-19. An Oncomine TCR Beta short-read assay was used to sequence the DNA from cultured CD4+ T cells. TCRdb recomputed calls from the PCR reads with MiXCR, one row per CDR3 protein. The sample lists thousands of distinct CDR3 sequences; 20% to 25% were seen once. Antigens of these TCRs are unknown. Stated treatment: roughly nine-day PBMC culture with coronavirus spike peptide pools or control peptides (ViraFEST assay). This sample comprised CD4+ T cells from blood, cultured in vitro, obtained after SARS-CoV-2 vaccination. These receptors all stem from a human donor who had recovered from COVID-19.

The rearrangement joins TRBV7-2 to TRBJ1-1; tentative D call: TRBD1 (5 bases). This CDR3 has 13 amino acids. Germline V gives CDR1 SGHTA, CDR2 FQGNSA. V lost 1 base, J lost 2 bases, and 5 bases lay in between. The CDR3 nucleotides read TGTGCCAGCAGCTTAGGGACAAACACTGAAGCTTTCTTT. This translates into CASSLGTNTEAFF. Supplemented by reference TRBV7-2 and TRBJ1-1, the full variable domain reads GAGVSQSPSNKVTEKGKDVELRCDPISGHTALYWYRQSLGQGLEFLIYFQGNSAPDKSGLPSDRFSAERTGGSVSTLTIQRTQQEDSAVYLCASSLGTNTEAFFGQGTRLTVV.

The CDR3 region has the DNA TGTGCCACCAGCAGAGACCGTTTCGAAGGAAACACCATATATTTT. Residues: CATSRDRFEGNTIYF. V is TRBV15 and J is TRBJ1-3; D call uncertain. Germline V gene sequence: CDR1 LNHNV, CDR2 YYDKDF (reference sequence). This CDR3 is built from 15 residues. Deletions cut 0 bases from V and 4 bases from J, with 10 bases between.

The gene calls are TRBV7-9 and TRBJ1-1; D call uncertain. The CDR3 is 13 residues long. Germline CDR1 and CDR2: SEHNR and FQNEAQ (reference sequence). The germline V and J ends were trimmed by 9 bases and 1 base, with 12 bases remaining between them. Written as DNA, the CDR3 is TGTGCCAGACTACCGGGCCCGAACACTGAAGCTTTCTTT. This translates into CARLPGPNTEAFF.

The chain uses TRBV20-1 and TRBJ2-1; the D is unclear. The germline V gene has CDR1 DFQATT and CDR2 SNEGSKA (reference sequence). This CDR3 is built from 13 residues. V dropped 6 bases and J dropped 0 bases, with 9 bases sitting between them. In DNA, the CDR3 is TGCAGTGCGCAGCCAAACTCCTACAATGAGCAGTTCTTC. This gives the protein CSAQPNSYNEQFF.

This chain uses TRBV7-9 with TRBJ1-2; D is undetermined. Germline CDR1 is SEHNR and CDR2 is FQNEAQ (reference sequence). The CDR3 is 14 amino acids. The V and J ends lost 0 bases and 4 bases respectively, with 9 bases between them. The CDR3 protein is CASSLADLLYGYTF. The CDR3 DNA sequence: TGTGCCAGCAGCTTAGCGGACCTTCTCTATGGCTACACCTTC.

This chain connects TRBV6-1 to TRBJ2-6, with D unresolved. The germline gives CDR1 MNHNS, CDR2 SASEGT. CDR3 length: 15 amino acids. V lost 5 bases and J 0 bases, leaving 8 bases between the germline ends. The CDR3 protein is CASSQQSSGANVLTF. The CDR3 region has the DNA TGTGCCAGCAGTCAACAGAGCTCTGGGGCCAACGTCCTGACTTTC.

This sequence joins TRBV6-2 or TRBV6-3 and TRBJ2-1; TRBD2 agrees at 10 bases. Germline assignment: CDR1 MNHEY and CDR2 SVGEGT. V lost 4 bases and J lost 5; bases outside the gene matches: 8. The CDR3 sequence is 16 residues long. The CDR3 bases are TGTGCCAGCAGTTTCCCCGTCCTAGCGGGGGACAATGAGCAGTTCTTC. Protein sequence: CASSFPVLAGDNEQFF.

This clonotype was detected a few times. This chain links TRBV2 with TRBJ2-4; tentatively, D is TRBD1 or TRBD2 (6 bases each). The CDR3 has 13 amino acids. V shed 6 bases and J shed 10 bases, with 16 bases lying between them. From germline, CDR1 is SNHLY and CDR2 FYNNEI. The CDR3 sequence: CASSGGVGSIQYF. The CDR3 nucleotides read TGTGCCAGCAGCGGGGGCGTGGGGAGTATTCAGTACTTC.

Notes on this clonotype: A read error may explain this, as a much larger clone is one base away. This chain connects TRBV7-2 to TRBJ2-7; 10 bases align to TRBD1. CDR3 length: 15 amino acids. The germline CDR1 and CDR2 sequences are SGHTA and FQGNSA. Losses at the gene ends were 5 bases for V and 5 bases for J; bases not matched to a gene: 9. CDR3 bases: TGTGCCAGCAGCCTCTCGACAGGGGGCACGAACGAGCAGTACTTC. Its protein is CASSLSTGGTNEQYF.

There are a few counts of this clonotype. The chain is built from TRBV6-5 and TRBJ1-2; TRBD1 agrees at 9 bases. J lost 6 bases, V lost 2 bases, and 13 bases had no gene match. Germline V lookup: CDR1 MNHEY, CDR2 SVGAGI. CDR3 size: 17 residues. The CDR3 loop reads CASSYDRLVQGADGYTF. CDR3 coding DNA: TGTGCCAGCAGTTACGACCGTTTGGTACAGGGGGCCGATGGCTACACCTTC.

Only a few counts were recorded for this clonotype. The rearrangement joins TRBV7-9 to TRBJ2-7, with TRBD1 matching 9 bases. CDR3 length: 15 amino acids. V shed 4 bases and J 3 bases; nucleotides not matched to a gene: 7. Germline loops: CDR1 SEHNR, CDR2 FQNEAQ (reference sequence). The chain's CDR3 is CASSSRDRDHYEQYF. CDR3 nucleotides: TGTGCCAGCAGCTCCCGGGACAGGGATCACTACGAGCAGTACTTC.

This clonotype was counted ten times or more. The chain has TRBV10-3 and TRBJ2-5; D gene ambiguous. Trimming took 7 bases from V and 0 from J, leaving 6 bases between them. CDR1 ENHRY and CDR2 SYGVKD come from the germline V gene. The length of the CDR3 is 12 residues. In DNA form, the CDR3 reads TGTGCCATCAAGTCATACCAAGAGACCCAGTACTTC. Translating gives CAIKSYQETQYF.

This chain connects TRBV27 to TRBJ1-2; D perhaps matches TRBD1 (6 bases). Trimming took 3 bases from V and 2 from J, leaving 7 bases between them. The germline V gene encodes CDR1 MNHEY and CDR2 SMNVEV (reference sequence). The CDR3 runs 13 residues. The CDR3 region has the DNA TGTGCCAGCAGTTTTGACAGGAACTATGGCTACACCTTC. Residues: CASSFDRNYGYTF.

This clonotype is medium-sized by share. The CDR3 is CASSFPSGGRTHEQYF. CDR3 coding DNA: TGTGCCAGCAGCTTCCCGAGCGGGGGGCGCACCCACGAGCAGTACTTC. V and J are TRBV7-2 and TRBJ2-7; TRBD2 agrees at 9 bases. Germline values: CDR1 SGHTA, CDR2 FQGNSA. V dropped 3 bases and J dropped 5; count of bases not matched to a gene: 11. The CDR3 totals 16 residues. The full variable domain, completed using reference TRBV7-2 and TRBJ2-7, is GAGVSQSPSNKVTEKGKDVELRCDPISGHTALYWYRQSLGQGLEFLIYFQGNSAPDKSGLPSDRFSAERTGGSVSTLTIQRTQQEDSAVYLCASSFPSGGRTHEQYFGPGTRLTVT.

This clonotype was observed a handful of times. The rearrangement joins TRBV6-5 to TRBJ1-6, with D unresolved. The germline V and J ends were trimmed by 2 bases and 8 bases, with 7 bases remaining between them. The germline V gene encodes CDR1 MNHEY and CDR2 SVGAGI. The CDR3 is 13 residues long. For the CDR3, the DNA is TGTGCCAGCAGTTACGGGAGCGATTCACCCCTCCACTTT. Translating it yields CASSYGSDSPLHF.